Below are 11 T cell receptor beta chains sequenced from a single sample in a study of graft-versus-host responses after intestinal transplantation. No antigen is known for these receptors. Clones were sequenced by immunoSEQ multiplex PCR, and TCRdb holds only the in-frame ones, with some missing. This sample has roughly 73,000 clones, with around 86% found just once. The starting material was unstimulated CD8+ T cells sorted from spleen or lymph node cells, obtained before transplant. The origin of the receptors is a human donor who was the organ donor for an intestinal transplant.

The rearrangement links TRBV4-2 to TRBJ1-3, with 7 bases lining up with TRBD1. This CDR3 is 19 amino acids long. V gave up 0 bases and J gave up 0 bases; unmatched junction bases: 11. From germline, CDR1 is LGHNA and CDR2 YNFKEQ. The CDR3: CASSQDWAGGPYSGNTIYF. The CDR3 nucleotides are TGTGCCAGCAGCCAAGATTGGGCAGGGGGTCCGTACTCTGGAAACACCATATATTTT.

V gene TRBV20-1 combines with J gene TRBJ2-6; D call uncertain. The CDR3 is 11 amino acids. Per germline, CDR1 DFQATT and CDR2 SNEGSKA (reference sequence). With 6 bases removed from V and 2 bases from J, the gap between germline ends came to 2 bases. The DNA of the CDR3 is TGCAGTGCGGCTGGGGCCAACGTCCTGACTTTC. It encodes CSAAGANVLTF.

The sample holds one count of this clone. This chain connects TRBV2 to TRBJ2-1, with a possible D match to TRBD2 (5 bases). Germline assignment: CDR1 SNHLY and CDR2 FYNNEI. The CDR3 consists of 13 residues. Trimming stripped 1 base from V and 12 bases from J, with 13 bases between. The CDR3: CASSEGTSRGQFF. The CDR3 coding sequence is TGTGCCAGCAGTGAAGGGACCTCACGGGGGCAGTTCTTC.

This rearrangement joins TRBV2 to TRBJ1-4; D unclear. There are 14 residues in the CDR3. Trimming pared 2 bases from V and 5 bases from J, leaving 9 bases between. The germline CDR1 and CDR2 sequences are SNHLY and FYNNEI. The CDR3 loop reads CASSENGLNEKLFF. The CDR3 DNA reads as TGTGCCAGCAGTGAAAATGGGTTGAATGAAAAACTGTTTTTT.

This clone was seen only once. The chain employs TRBV27 and TRBJ2-7; TRBD2 is a possible D gene (6 bases). This CDR3 spans 15 amino acids. V was pared by 2 bases and J by 3 bases, with 14 bases between. The germline gives CDR1 MNHEY, CDR2 SMNVEV (reference sequence). The CDR3 DNA is TGTGCCAGCAGTTTACGGGGGAACCCCCTCTACGAGCAGTACTTC. This translates into CASSLRGNPLYEQYF.

The chain is built from TRBV2 and TRBJ1-2, with TRBD1 as a possible D gene (5 bases). V was trimmed by 3 bases and J by 8 bases, leaving 22 bases between them. In germline, CDR1 is SNHLY, CDR2 FYNNEI. This CDR3 has 16 residues. CDR3 sequence: CASSDQNRTPREGYTF. In DNA, the CDR3 is TGTGCCAGCAGTGACCAAAACAGGACCCCAAGGGAGGGCTACACCTTC.

DNA for the CDR3: TGTGCCTGGAGCATCGGGACAGGGGCCTACGAGCAGTACTTC. The encoded protein is CAWSIGTGAYEQYF. The rearrangement uses TRBV30 and TRBJ2-7, with 10 positions matching TRBD1. Trimming took 3 bases from V and 2 from J; bases not matched to a gene: 4. CDR3 size: 14 residues. In germline, CDR1 is GTSNPN, CDR2 SVGIG (reference sequence).

The V gene is TRBV6-4, the J gene TRBJ2-6, with 10 bases matching TRBD2. This CDR3 region has 20 residues. From germline, CDR1 is MRHNA and CDR2 SNTAGT. V gave up 3 bases and J gave up 0 bases; unmatched junction bases: 11. CDR3 bases: TGTGCCAGCAGTGAAGACTCTAGCGGGGGCAAACCCTCTGGGGCCAACGTCCTGACTTTC. It specifies CASSEDSSGGKPSGANVLTF.

The rearrangement joins TRBV15 to TRBJ2-7, with 8 bases aligning to TRBD2. V trimming: 0 bases; J trimming: 1 base; junction bases outside the gene matches: 11. Germline CDR1 LNHNV, CDR2 YYDKDF (reference sequence). The CDR3 covers 18 residues. The CDR3 protein is CATSRDNGGATPSYEQYF. The CDR3 nucleotides read TGTGCCACCAGCAGAGATAACGGGGGGGCCACCCCGTCCTACGAGCAGTACTTC.

This rearrangement joins TRBV7-6 to TRBJ2-7; 7 nucleotides line up with TRBD1. The ends lost 4 bases at V and 6 bases at J; junction bases unmatched: 6. The germline gives CDR1 SGHVS, CDR2 FNYEAQ. CDR3 size: 13 residues. CDR3 region: CASSSRQGGEQYF. CDR3 bases: TGTGCCAGCAGCTCCAGACAGGGCGGCGAGCAGTACTTC.

This rearrangement joins TRBV10-2 to TRBJ1-1, with 11 bases matching TRBD1. The CDR3 is 15 residues long. V was pared by 4 bases and J by 4 bases, with 5 bases of the junction left unmatched. Germline V CDR1 and CDR2: WSHSY, SAAADI. CDR3 loop: CASSGGQGAGTEAFF. The CDR3 bases are TGCGCCAGCAGTGGAGGACAGGGGGCTGGCACTGAAGCTTTCTTT.